This T cell receptor beta chain was retrieved from a study of human T cells and chemical hapten exposure. MiXCR, applied by TCRdb to the RACE reads, yields one record per CDR3 protein. The table lists tens of thousands of distinct CDR3 sequences, 10% of them singletons. Study outcomes and limitations: Significantly greater numbers of large CDR3 similarity clusters came from expanded TCRs than from controls.

Time point: patch test 2, 6 weeks after DPC sensitization. The treatment here: therapeutic diphenylcyclopropenone sensitization with weekly scalp DPC. This clonotype occurred many times. Its matching antigen is unknown. This CDR3 is 13 amino acids long. Trimming took 7 bases from V and 6 from J, leaving 14 bases between them. CDR1 MDHEN and CDR2 SYDVKM come from the germline V gene. Specimen: whole blood, collected in connection with sensitization to the hapten diphenylcyclopropenone (DPC). The chain recombines TRBV28 with TRBJ2-3, with D perhaps TRBD1 (6 bases). The receptor was isolated from a young woman with alopecia areata. Some clones in this sample may be carry-over from other donors' samples. This CDR3 is CASNTGNIDTQYF. In nucleotides, the CDR3 is TGTGCCAGCAATACAGGGAATATCGATACGCAGTATTTT.